The 15 T cell receptor beta chains in this list originate from one sample, sequenced in a study of vaccination and CD4 T cells after COVID-19. No antigen has been identified for these receptors. With the Oncomine TCR Beta short-read assay, DNA from cultured CD4+ T cells was sequenced. One entry per CDR3 protein, called by TCRdb with MiXCR from the PCR reads. Here the sample spans under 5,500 distinct CDR3 sequences, under 25% being singletons. Treatment specified: roughly ten-day PBMC culture with coronavirus spike peptide pools or control peptides (ViraFEST assay). The source material was CD4+ T cells from blood, cultured in vitro. The receptors here all came from a human donor who had recovered from COVID-19.

This clonotype is labeled as medium-sized (0.01 to 0.1%). The chain joins TRBV4-1 to TRBJ2-5; D is ambiguous. The CDR3 is 17 residues long. V dropped 4 bases and J dropped 1 base, with 19 bases sitting between them. The V gene's germline CDR1 is MGHRA and CDR2 YSYEKL. CDR3 sequence (DNA): TGCGCCAGCAGCCGCAGTCAGACCCCAGGCTCCCAAGAGACCCAGTACTTC. It translates to CASSRSQTPGSQETQYF.

This clonotype ranks as medium-sized. The chain links TRBV6-1 to TRBJ2-2, with D perhaps TRBD1 (5 bases). This CDR3 is 14 amino acids long. The V and J ends lost 8 bases and 1 base respectively, with 11 bases between them. Germline V gives CDR1 MNHNS, CDR2 SASEGT. DNA of the CDR3: TGTGCCAGCCTGGACACACTGAACACCGGGGAGCTGTTTTTT. Its protein is CASLDTLNTGELFF.

In this sample, this clonotype turned up a few times. V usage is TRBV30 and J usage is TRBJ2-7, with D perhaps assigned TRBD1 or TRBD2 (5 bases each). This CDR3 spans 14 amino acids. The V gene's germline CDR1 is GTSNPN and CDR2 SVGIG (reference sequence). V was cut by 3 bases and J by 3 bases, with 15 bases left in between. This chain's CDR3 is CAWRVDGGGYEQYF. The CDR3 DNA reads as TGTGCCTGGAGAGTGGACGGTGGGGGCTACGAGCAGTACTTC.

By its share, this clonotype is medium-sized. The gene calls are TRBV7-6 and TRBJ2-3; the D gene is possibly TRBD2 (7 bases). CDR3 length: 17 residues. V was trimmed by 1 base and J by 4 bases, leaving 18 bases between them. Germline V gives CDR1 SGHVS, CDR2 FNYEAQ. The CDR3 reads CASSLGLGGGGPDTQYF. In nucleotides, the CDR3 is TGTGCCAGCAGCTTAGGACTGGGGGGCGGGGGCCCAGATACGCAGTATTTT.

The J gene is TRBJ1-1, the V gene TRBV20-1; D gene unclear. V lost 0 bases, J lost 2 bases, and 7 bases lay in between. The CDR3 has 13 residues. The germline gives CDR1 DFQATT, CDR2 SNEGSKA (reference sequence). The DNA of the CDR3 is TGCAGTGCTAGAGAACAGCTAAACACTGAAGCTTTCTTT. Translating it yields CSAREQLNTEAFF.

V usage is TRBV6-2 or TRBV6-3 and J usage is TRBJ2-3, with 8 bases that match TRBD2. This CDR3 has 15 residues. Germline V gives CDR1 MNHEY, CDR2 SVGEGT. V was pared by 6 bases and J by 2 bases, with 7 bases of the junction left unmatched. The CDR3: CASRGTGGLTDTQYF. The CDR3, as DNA: TGTGCCAGCAGGGGGACGGGGGGGCTCACAGATACGCAGTATTTT.

The genes are TRBV5-1 and TRBJ2-2, with D tentatively TRBD1 (6 bases). V lost 2 bases and J 6 bases, leaving 8 bases between the germline ends. This CDR3 is built from 13 residues. The germline gives CDR1 SGHRS, CDR2 YFSETQ. The CDR3 loop reads CASSFGQPGELFF. The CDR3 nucleotides read TGCGCCAGCAGCTTCGGACAGCCCGGGGAGCTGTTTTTT.

This clonotype appeared a few times. V usage is TRBV5-1 and J usage is TRBJ2-3; 9 bases line up with TRBD1. This CDR3 is 15 amino acids long. The germline gives CDR1 SGHRS, CDR2 YFSETQ. J lost 6 bases, V lost 0 bases, and 5 bases had no gene match. The CDR3 DNA reads TGCGCCAGCAGCTTGGGGGACAGGGCCTCCGATACGCAGTATTTT. Amino acid sequence: CASSLGDRASDTQYF. The full variable domain, in which reference TRBV5-1 and TRBJ2-3 provide the parts outside the CDR3, is KAGVTQTPRYLIKTRGQQVTLSCSPISGHRSVSWYQQTPGQGLQFLFEYFSETQRNKGNFPGRFSGRQFSNSRSEMNVSTLELGDSALYLCASSLGDRASDTQYFGPGTRLTVL.

The chain joins TRBV25-1 to TRBJ1-1, with D hard to call. The CDR3 has 13 residues. Germline V gene sequence: CDR1 MGHDK, CDR2 SYGVNS. V was trimmed by 8 bases and J by 8 bases, leaving 18 bases between them. CDR3 coding DNA: TGTGCCAGCTGTGGTAGGGATACCAAGGAAGCTTTCTTT. Protein: CASCGRDTKEAFF.

This chain connects TRBV29-1 to TRBJ2-3; D might be TRBD2 (6 bases). The CDR3 has 12 residues. V lost 0 bases and J 6 bases, leaving 7 bases between the germline ends. Germline-derived CDR1 and CDR2 are SQVTM and ANQGSEA. The CDR3 sequence is CSVEDGGDTQYF. The CDR3 DNA reads TGCAGCGTTGAAGATGGGGGGGATACGCAGTATTTT.

This clonotype was seen only a few times. This chain uses TRBV15 with TRBJ1-1; a weak D match, TRBD1 (5 bases). Germline V gives CDR1 LNHNV, CDR2 YYDKDF (reference sequence). Trimming shortened V by 4 bases and J by 0 bases, and 18 bases separated the two germline ends. CDR3 length: 17 amino acids. The CDR3 sequence: CATSNDPGGDLNTEAFF. CDR3 bases: TGTGCCACCAGCAACGACCCAGGAGGGGATCTGAACACTGAAGCTTTCTTT.

Within the sample, this clonotype is medium-sized. The chain has TRBV30 and TRBJ1-1; TRBD1 agrees at 11 bases. The germline V gene has CDR1 GTSNPN and CDR2 SVGIG (reference sequence). Trimming cost V 7 bases and J 1 base; bases outside gene matches: 5. The CDR3 loop spans 14 amino acids. Here the CDR3 DNA reads TGTGCCTCGGACAGGGGGCGCGGGAACACTGAAGCTTTCTTT. This codes for CASDRGRGNTEAFF.

The chain employs TRBV12-3 or TRBV12-4 and TRBJ1-2; TRBD1 matches 8 bases. CDR3 size: 14 residues. V was pared by 4 bases and J by 6 bases, with 7 bases of the junction left unmatched. The CDR3 sequence: CASSYQGAIDGYTF. As DNA, the CDR3 is TGTGCCAGCAGTTATCAGGGGGCGATTGATGGCTACACCTTC.

The gene calls are TRBV4-2 and TRBJ2-1, with D possibly matching TRBD2 (6 bases). In germline, CDR1 is LGHNA, CDR2 YNFKEQ. V was shortened by 0 bases and J by 5 bases, with 14 bases between the two germline ends. The CDR3 runs 16 residues. The CDR3 DNA sequence: TGTGCCAGCAGCCAAGATCTTGGCGGGGAGGACAATGAGCAGTTCTTC. It specifies CASSQDLGGEDNEQFF.

The V call is TRBV29-1, the J call TRBJ2-3; tentatively, D is TRBD2 (6 bases). CDR3 length: 13 residues. Germline assignment: CDR1 SQVTM and CDR2 ANQGSEA. The germline V and J ends were trimmed by 1 base and 3 bases, with 8 bases remaining between them. The CDR3 DNA is TGCAGCGTTGAAGTTGGGGGGACAGATACGCAGTATTTT. The encoded protein is CSVEVGGTDTQYF.